This T cell receptor (beta chain) came from a study of shared clonotypes between healthy human individuals. Study context: CD4 naive cells filled three plates per donor, CD4 memory three, CD8 naive two and CD8 memory one.

As for this clone: No antigen is known for it.

Some clones are missing from TCRdb's copy, which holds only in-frame ones; the method was immunoSEQ multiplex PCR. The sample consists of about 2.3 million clones, just under 95% of them appearing once. Naive CD4+ cells were CD45RA-selected; the remaining cells were memory. The CDR3 is 14 amino acids. Trimming cost V 2 bases and J 4 bases, with 11 bases left between them. CDR1 and CDR2 (germline): SGHAT, FQNNGV. Study outcomes and limitations: Roughly 5% of naive CD4 clonotypes were common to four donors.

V usage is TRBV11-2 and J usage is TRBJ2-5, with a possible D match to TRBD1 (5 bases). The origin of this receptor is a man between 18 and 29 years old in good health. Some clones in this sample may be carry-over from other donors' samples. Sequenced material: naive CD4+ T cells from PBMCs. As to subset: CD45RA+ positively selected. CDR3 amino acids: CASSLSRVAETQYF. The CDR3 DNA reads as TGTGCCAGCAGCTTATCCAGGGTGGCAGAGACCCAGTACTTC.